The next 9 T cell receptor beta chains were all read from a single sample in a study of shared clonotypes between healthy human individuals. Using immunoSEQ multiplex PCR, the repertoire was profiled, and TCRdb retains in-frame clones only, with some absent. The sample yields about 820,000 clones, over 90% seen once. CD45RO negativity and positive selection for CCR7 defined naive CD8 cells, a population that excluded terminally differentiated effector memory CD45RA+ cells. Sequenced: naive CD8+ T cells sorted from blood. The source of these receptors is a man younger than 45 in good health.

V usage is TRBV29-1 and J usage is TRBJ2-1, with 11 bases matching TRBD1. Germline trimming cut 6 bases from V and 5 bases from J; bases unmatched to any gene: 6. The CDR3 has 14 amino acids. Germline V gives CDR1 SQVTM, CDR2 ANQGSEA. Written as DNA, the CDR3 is TGCAGCGTAGTCGGGACAGGGGGAGACAATGAGCAGTTCTTC. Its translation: CSVVGTGGDNEQFF.

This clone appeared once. The DNA of the CDR3 is TGTGCCAGCAGTTACGCGTCTAGCGGGATCCAAAACATTCAGTACTTC. Encoded protein: CASSYASSGIQNIQYF. The J gene is TRBJ2-4, the V gene TRBV6-6, with TRBD2 identical over 9 bases. This CDR3 has 16 residues. With 2 bases clipped from V and 5 bases from J, the junction kept 7 bases outside the gene matches. Germline V gives CDR1 MNHNY, CDR2 SVGAGI (reference sequence).

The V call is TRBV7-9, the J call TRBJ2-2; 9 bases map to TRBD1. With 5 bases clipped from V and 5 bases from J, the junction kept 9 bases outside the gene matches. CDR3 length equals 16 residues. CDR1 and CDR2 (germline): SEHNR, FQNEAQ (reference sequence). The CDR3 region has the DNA TGTGCCAGCAGCCGAGGTCCCGGGACAGGGACCGGGGAGCTGTTTTTT. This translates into CASSRGPGTGTGELFF.

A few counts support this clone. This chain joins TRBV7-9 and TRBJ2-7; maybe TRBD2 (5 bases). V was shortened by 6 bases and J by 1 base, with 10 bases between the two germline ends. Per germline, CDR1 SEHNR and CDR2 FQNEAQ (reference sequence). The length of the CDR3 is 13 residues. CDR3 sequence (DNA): TGTGCCAGCAGTTGGAGGAGTTCCTACGAGCAGTACTTC. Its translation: CASSWRSSYEQYF.

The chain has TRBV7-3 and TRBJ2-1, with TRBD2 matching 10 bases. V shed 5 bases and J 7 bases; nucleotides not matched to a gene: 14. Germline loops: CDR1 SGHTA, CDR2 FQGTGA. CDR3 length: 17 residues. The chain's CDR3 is CASSLSVVAGGDNEQFF. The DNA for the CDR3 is TGTGCCAGCAGCCTCAGCGTGGTAGCGGGGGGAGATAATGAGCAGTTCTTC.

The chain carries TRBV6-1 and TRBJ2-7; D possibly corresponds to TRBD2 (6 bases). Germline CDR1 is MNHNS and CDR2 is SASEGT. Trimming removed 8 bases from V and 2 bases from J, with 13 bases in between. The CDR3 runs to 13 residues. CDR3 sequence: CASGVAAPYEQYF. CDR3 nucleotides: TGTGCCAGCGGGGTAGCGGCACCCTACGAGCAGTACTTC.

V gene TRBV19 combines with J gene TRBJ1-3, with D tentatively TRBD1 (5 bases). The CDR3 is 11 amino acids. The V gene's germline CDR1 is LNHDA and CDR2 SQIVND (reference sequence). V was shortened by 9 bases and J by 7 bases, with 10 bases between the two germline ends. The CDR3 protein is CASLKGNTIYF. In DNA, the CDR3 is TGTGCCAGCCTCAAGGGGAACACCATATATTTT.

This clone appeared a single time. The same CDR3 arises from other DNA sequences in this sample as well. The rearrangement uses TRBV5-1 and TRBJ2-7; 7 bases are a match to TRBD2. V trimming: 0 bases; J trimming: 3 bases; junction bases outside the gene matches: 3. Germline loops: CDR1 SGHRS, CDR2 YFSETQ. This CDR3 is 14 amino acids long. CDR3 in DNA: TGCGCCAGCAGCTTGGGGGGGGGAATCTACGAGCAGTACTTC. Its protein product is CASSLGGGIYEQYF.

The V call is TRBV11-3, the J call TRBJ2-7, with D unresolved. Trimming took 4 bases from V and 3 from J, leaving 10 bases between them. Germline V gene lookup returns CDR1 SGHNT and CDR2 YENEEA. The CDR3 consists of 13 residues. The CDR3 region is CASSSLHGYEQYF. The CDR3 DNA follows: TGTGCCAGCAGCTCCCTCCATGGCTACGAGCAGTACTTC. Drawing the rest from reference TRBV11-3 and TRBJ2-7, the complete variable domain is EAGVVQSPRYKIIEKKQPVAFWCNPISGHNTLYWYLQNLGQGPELLIRYENEEAVDDSQLPKDRFSAERLKGVDSTLKIQPAELGDSAVYLCASSSLHGYEQYFGPGTRLTVT.